These T cell receptor beta chains were read from a single sample in a study of control samples from healthy donors and cancer patients. The table came from immunoSEQ multiplex PCR; TCRdb's copy has only in-frame clones and leaves some out. This sample has about 180,000 clones; roughly 90% occur once, and the top ten carry roughly 1.3%. Sequencing input: blood. These receptors were obtained from a woman aged 45-65 years in good health. Each CDR3 is given with its conserved first and last residue. Fields, in order: D gene, J gene, V gene, clone size, CDR3 protein, CDR3 DNA. A D gene is named only where the DNA matches it firmly. For some rows the clone size is stated as once, few or many, or as a class when expanded; others skip it.

.,TRBJ1-1,TRBV3-1/TRBV3-2,.,CASSQVGENTEAFF,TGTGCCAGCAGCCAAGTCGGGGAAAACACTGAAGCTTTCTTT
.,TRBJ1-6,TRBV9,.,CASSRRAQGRPLHF,TGTGCCAGCAGTCGCCGGGCCCAGGGAAGGCCCCTCCACTTT
.,TRBJ1-3,TRBV11-2,.,CASSRSGNTIYF,TGTGCCAGCAGCAGATCTGGAAACACCATATATTTT
TRBD2,TRBJ2-7,TRBV23-1,.,CASSQRPLAGIYEQYF,TGCGCCAGCAGTCAGCGCCCCCTAGCGGGAATTTACGAGCAGTACTTC
.,TRBJ1-3,TRBV3-1/TRBV3-2,once,CASRGQGVLGNTIYF,TGTGCCAGCAGGGGCCAAGGCGTTCTCGGAAACACCATATATTTT
.,TRBJ1-5,TRBV7-8,few,CASSPIRQPQHF,TGTGCCAGCAGCCCAATCCGTCAGCCCCAGCATTTT
TRBD1,TRBJ1-1,TRBV6-5,.,CASSRTGESYTEAFF,TGTGCCAGCAGCCGAACAGGGGAATCTTACACTGAAGCTTTCTTT
.,TRBJ2-1,TRBV4-3,.,CASSIDWNYNEQFF,TGCGCCAGCAGTATTGACTGGAACTACAATGAGCAGTTCTTC
TRBD1,TRBJ1-4,TRBV25-1,.,CASSDRDRGGREKLFF,TGTGCCAGCAGTGATAGGGACAGGGGAGGTAGGGAAAAACTGTTTTTT
TRBD1,TRBJ1-5,TRBV6-5,.,CATRRQGENQPQHF,TGTGCCACCCGAAGACAGGGCGAGAATCAGCCCCAGCATTTT
TRBD2,TRBJ2-5,TRBV7-9,.,CASSQTEGWGGETQYF,TGTGCCAGCAGCCAAACAGAAGGCTGGGGAGGGGAGACCCAGTACTTC
TRBD1,TRBJ2-7,TRBV7-8,.,CASSAGTVSYEQYF,TGTGCCAGCAGCGCCGGGACAGTCTCCTACGAGCAGTACTTC
.,TRBJ1-2,TRBV7-2,.,CASSLGSYTF,TGTGCCAGCAGCTTAGGAAGCTACACCTTC
.,TRBJ2-7,TRBV11-2,.,CASSLEGSYEQYF,TGTGCCAGCAGCTTAGAGGGCAGCTACGAGCAGTACTTC
TRBD1,TRBJ1-4,TRBV6-5,.,CASRAGTANEKLFF,TGTGCCAGCAGGGCCGGGACAGCTAATGAAAAACTGTTTTTT
TRBD1,TRBJ1-1,TRBV6-5,.,CASSYPKGGTAKAFF,TGTGCCAGCAGTTACCCCAAGGGCGGGACAGCTAAAGCTTTCTTT
.,TRBJ1-4,TRBV30,.,CAWSVLGLANEKLFF,TGTGCCTGGAGTGTTTTGGGTTTGGCTAATGAAAAACTGTTTTTT
.,TRBJ1-1,TRBV19,.,CASSIGVLMNTEAFF,TGTGCCAGTAGTATTGGGGTTCTGATGAACACTGAAGCTTTCTTT
.,TRBJ1-2,TRBV25-1,.,CASSEGGLGGGGYTF,TGTGCCAGCAGTGAAGGGGGCCTGGGAGGGGGTGGCTACACCTTC
.,TRBJ1-5,TRBV5-1,.,CASREGPNSNQPQHF,TGCGCCAGTAGGGAGGGTCCCAATAGCAATCAGCCCCAGCATTTT
.,TRBJ1-2,TRBV15,.,CATSRDTQAPALGYTF,TGTGCCACCAGCAGAGATACACAGGCGCCGGCATTAGGCTACACCTTC
.,TRBJ2-3,TRBV5-6,.,CASSSPKAFTDTQYF,TGTGCCAGCAGCTCTCCTAAGGCGTTCACAGATACGCAGTATTTT
.,TRBJ1-5,TRBV10-3,.,CAISESGANEPQHF,TGTGCCATCAGTGAGTCGGGTGCAAATGAGCCCCAGCATTTT
TRBD1,TRBJ2-7,TRBV15,.,CATSRGGTGAYEQYF,TGTGCCACCAGCAGAGGGGGGACAGGGGCCTACGAGCAGTACTTC
.,TRBJ2-5,TRBV7-9,.,CASSSSGQETQYF,TGTGCCAGCAGCTCCTCCGGTCAAGAGACCCAGTACTTC
TRBD1,TRBJ2-1,TRBV5-1,.,CASSSLQGRGLGEQFF,TGCGCCAGCAGCTCCTTACAGGGCAGGGGGCTTGGTGAGCAGTTCTTC
.,TRBJ2-7,TRBV5-1,.,CASSRGTVSYEQYF,TGCGCCAGCAGCCGGGGGACAGTCTCCTACGAGCAGTACTTC
TRBD2,TRBJ2-5,TRBV28,.,CASSPSGEIETQYF,TGTGCCAGCAGTCCGAGCGGGGAGATAGAGACCCAGTACTTC
.,TRBJ2-3,TRBV3-1/TRBV3-2,.,CASSLKGQYTDTQYF,TGTGCCAGCAGCCTAAAGGGTCAATACACAGATACGCAGTATTTT
TRBD2,TRBJ2-1,TRBV3-1/TRBV3-2,.,CASSPRPSGIFEQFF,TGTGCCAGCAGCCCACGCCCTAGCGGGATTTTTGAGCAGTTCTTC
TRBD2,TRBJ2-5,TRBV18,.,CASSPERTSGIETQYF,TGTGCCAGCTCACCCGAAAGGACTAGCGGGATAGAGACCCAGTACTTC
TRBD1,TRBJ1-2,TRBV9,once,CASSGQGTAPPLGGYTF,TGTGCCAGCAGCGGACAGGGGACAGCCCCCCCCCTTGGAGGCTACACCTTC
TRBD1,TRBJ1-5,TRBV19,.,CASSMTGALNQPQHF,TGTGCCAGTAGTATGACAGGGGCACTCAATCAGCCCCAGCATTTT
.,TRBJ1-1,TRBV18,.,CASSPLTGNTEAFF,TGTGCCAGCTCACCTCTGACGGGGAACACTGAAGCTTTCTTT
TRBD2,TRBJ2-7,TRBV3-1/TRBV3-2,.,CASSQGLAGRYEQYF,TGTGCCAGCAGCCAGGGACTAGCGGGCCGCTACGAGCAGTACTTC
.,TRBJ2-7,TRBV30,.,CAWDRLTYEQYF,TGTGCCTGGGATAGATTAACCTACGAGCAGTACTTC
TRBD1,TRBJ1-2,TRBV29-1,.,CSVPGGGGTGYQIWSGGYTF,TGCAGCGTCCCCGGGGGGGGAGGGACAGGGTATCAAATCTGGTCCGGTGGCTACACCTTC
TRBD1,TRBJ1-5,TRBV7-8,.,CASSSRTGGRNQPQHF,TGTGCCAGCAGCTCCAGGACAGGGGGCCGCAATCAGCCCCAGCATTTT
.,TRBJ1-5,TRBV4-1,.,CASSRQNRVDQPQHF,TGCGCCAGCAGTAGACAGAACAGGGTCGATCAGCCCCAGCATTTT
TRBD1,TRBJ2-7,TRBV5-6,.,CASSRIDRGRDEQYF,TGTGCCAGCAGCCGGATCGACAGGGGGCGCGACGAGCAGTACTTC
TRBD2,TRBJ2-5,TRBV5-4,.,CASSLAGGAGETQYF,TGTGCCAGCAGCTTGGCCGGGGGGGCCGGGGAGACCCAGTACTTC
.,TRBJ1-1,TRBV5-4,.,CASSLGSRRSEAFF,TGTGCCAGCAGCTTGGGTTCCAGGAGGTCTGAAGCTTTCTTT
.,TRBJ2-7,TRBV19,.,CASSVKLQGSEQYF,TGTGCCAGTAGTGTGAAGCTACAGGGAAGCGAGCAGTACTTC
TRBD1,TRBJ1-2,TRBV12-5,.,CASARDRENYGYTF,TGTGCTAGTGCCCGGGACAGGGAGAACTATGGCTACACCTTC
.,TRBJ2-7,TRBV28,.,CASSLQVFEQYF,TGTGCCAGCAGTCTACAGGTTTTCGAGCAGTACTTC
.,TRBJ1-3,TRBV28,.,CASSSGGRGNTIYF,TGTGCCAGCAGTAGCGGGGGAAGGGGAAACACCATATATTTT
TRBD1,TRBJ2-1,TRBV24-1,.,CATSDPWTGGSYNEQFF,TGTGCCACCAGTGATCCCTGGACAGGGGGCTCCTACAATGAGCAGTTCTTC
.,TRBJ1-1,TRBV5-6,once,CASSEHGLNTEAFF,TGTGCCAGCAGCGAACACGGATTGAACACTGAAGCTTTCTTT
TRBD1,TRBJ1-1,TRBV3-1/TRBV3-2,.,CASSRWDRYTEAFF,TGTGCCAGCAGCCGCTGGGACAGATACACTGAAGCTTTCTTT
.,TRBJ2-7,TRBV7-8,once,CASSLGLAATREQYF,TGTGCCAGCAGCTTAGGATTAGCGGCCACTCGCGAGCAGTACTTC
.,TRBJ1-6,TRBV11-2,.,CASSLDRGFSPLHF,TGTGCCAGCAGCTTAGACAGGGGATTTTCACCCCTCCACTTT
.,TRBJ2-3,TRBV28,.,CASSLLERVTDTQYF,TGTGCCAGCAGTTTATTGGAGAGGGTAACAGATACGCAGTATTTT